Following are 16 T cell receptor beta chains from one sample sequenced in a study of cytomegalovirus exposure and HLA in healthy donors. 13 Jbeta primers and 60 Vbeta primers were used for the PCR. Here immunoSEQ multiplex PCR was the method, and the copy in TCRdb shows in-frame clones only, minus some. The table shows 200,000 or so clones, with 65% to 85% occurring only once. Sequences were obtained from PBMCs. The receptors originated from a woman in her 30s in good health and CMV-seropositive.

The chain employs TRBV4-1 and TRBJ1-6; 10 bases are shared with TRBD1. The length of the CDR3 is 16 residues. J lost 9 bases, V lost 1 base, and 6 bases had no gene match. Looked up from germline, CDR1 is MGHRA and CDR2 is YSYEKL. CDR3: CASSQVPDRGLSPLHF. In nucleotides, the CDR3 is TGCGCCAGCAGCCAAGTCCCTGACAGGGGGCTTTCACCCCTCCACTTT.

The chain employs TRBV27 and TRBJ2-2; 8 bases map to TRBD2. CDR1 and CDR2 from the germline V gene are MNHEY and SMNVEV (reference sequence). The V segment lost 1 base and the J segment 4 bases; nucleotides outside the gene matches: 8. The CDR3 is made up of 17 amino acids. CDR3 DNA sequence: TGTGCCAGCAGTTTATTCGTCGTTAGCGGGGCCACCGGGGAGCTGTTTTTT. Its protein product is CASSLFVVSGATGELFF.

The rearrangement joins TRBV5-1 to TRBJ2-1, with 8 bases that match TRBD2. Germline trimming cut 5 bases from V and 7 bases from J; bases unmatched to any gene: 14. CDR1 and CDR2 from the germline V gene are SGHRS and YFSETQ. The CDR3 has 16 amino acids. CDR3 nucleotide sequence: TGCGCCAGCAGATCTACTTATAGCGGGAAAGGGAATGAGCAGTTCTTC. Protein product: CASRSTYSGKGNEQFF.

The chain is built from TRBV29-1 and TRBJ2-5; the match to TRBD2 covers 9 bases. The J call may not be correct, given that the DNA end is closer to TRBJ2-7. CDR1 and CDR2 (germline): SQVTM, ANQGSEA. This CDR3 contains 16 residues. The CDR3 loop is CSVETPASGGPYEQYF. The CDR3 bases are TGCAGCGTTGAAACCCCCGCAAGCGGGGGGCCCTACGAGCAGTACTTC.

The chain has TRBV29-1 and TRBJ1-1; TRBD1 matches at 8 bases. Per the germline V gene, CDR1 is SQVTM and CDR2 is ANQGSEA. V shed 7 bases, J shed 0 bases, and the junction held 4 bases outside the gene matches. The CDR3 contains 13 residues. CDR3 sequence reads: CSAWTGLNTEAFF. CDR3 DNA sequence: TGCAGCGCTTGGACAGGGCTGAACACTGAAGCTTTCTTT.

The J gene is TRBJ1-1, the V gene TRBV7-9, with D maybe TRBD1 (6 bases). Looked up from germline, CDR1 is SEHNR and CDR2 is FQNEAQ (reference sequence). Trimming shortened V by 7 bases and J by 4 bases, and 16 bases separated the two germline ends. The CDR3 spans 14 residues. In DNA form, the CDR3 reads TGTGCCAGCAACTTCGGGGGCGGGAGCACTGAAGCTTTCTTT. Encoded protein: CASNFGGGSTEAFF.

The J gene is TRBJ2-5, the V gene TRBV28; 7 positions agree with TRBD1. J gave up 3 bases and V 2 bases, and 6 bases lay outside the gene matches. Germline V lookup: CDR1 MDHEN, CDR2 SYDVKM. The CDR3 sequence is 15 residues long. This chain's CDR3 is CASSLGGQTKETQYF. CDR3 coding DNA: TGTGCCAGCAGTTTAGGGGGACAGACTAAAGAGACCCAGTACTTC.

This clone was seen a handful of times. This sequence joins TRBV14 and TRBJ2-1; maybe TRBD1 (6 bases). There are 12 residues in the CDR3. The germline V gene encodes CDR1 SGHDN and CDR2 FVKESK. Trimming took 8 bases from V and 3 from J, leaving 8 bases between them. The CDR3 nucleotides read TGTGCCAGCGAGGACAGCTACAATGAGCAGTTCTTC. Translated: CASEDSYNEQFF.

The V and J genes are TRBV25-1 and TRBJ2-1; D might be TRBD1 (5 bases). The CDR3 is 14 amino acids. The V end was cut by 7 bases, the J end by 7 bases, with 17 bases between. CDR1 and CDR2 from the germline V gene are MGHDK and SYGVNS. The CDR3 coding sequence is TGTGCCAGCAAGGAGAGGCACACAGGTAATGAGCAGTTCTTC. It codes for CASKERHTGNEQFF.

The V call is TRBV21-1, the J call TRBJ1-1; the table's D call, TRBD1, has no DNA check behind it. TRBV21-1 is recorded as a pseudogene. The CDR3 loop spans 15 amino acids. CDR3 in amino acids: CASSRTGEANTEAFF. As DNA, the CDR3 is TGTGCCAGCAGCAGGACAGGGGAGGCGAACACTGAAGCTTTCTTT.

The chain has TRBV6-1 and TRBJ2-5; possible D gene TRBD2, 6 bases. Trimming removed 2 bases from V and 0 bases from J, with 13 bases in between. This CDR3 is built from 16 residues. Germline CDR1 MNHNS, CDR2 SASEGT. As DNA, the CDR3 is TGTGCCAGCAGTGAAACCCAAAGCGGGTACCAAGAGACCCAGTACTTC. This encodes CASSETQSGYQETQYF.

The chain combines TRBV5-4 with TRBJ1-5, with D tentatively TRBD1 (6 bases). Germline V gene sequence: CDR1 SGHNT, CDR2 YYREEE (reference sequence). V was shortened by 2 bases and J by 4 bases, with 13 bases between the two germline ends. The CDR3 is 15 residues long. The CDR3 DNA sequence: TGTGCCAGCAGCTTCGGGGGGCAGATTAATCAGCCCCAGCATTTT. Residues: CASSFGGQINQPQHF. Variable domain in full (rest from reference TRBV5-4 and TRBJ1-5): ETGVTQSPTHLIKTRGQQVTLRCSSQSGHNTVSWYQQALGQGPQFIFQYYREEENGRGNFPPRFSGLQFPNYSSELNVNALELDDSALYLCASSFGGQINQPQHFGDGTRLSIL.

The chain has TRBV5-4 and TRBJ1-2; the D is unclear. The CDR3 sequence is 12 residues long. The V end was cut by 3 bases, the J end by 5 bases, with 8 bases between. Germline V gives CDR1 SGHNT, CDR2 YYREEE (reference sequence). CDR3 amino acids: CASSSVPYGYTF. CDR3 nucleotides: TGTGCCAGCAGCTCCGTTCCGTATGGCTACACCTTC. Supplemented by reference TRBV5-4 and TRBJ1-2, the full variable domain reads ETGVTQSPTHLIKTRGQQVTLRCSSQSGHNTVSWYQQALGQGPQFIFQYYREEENGRGNFPPRFSGLQFPNYSSELNVNALELDDSALYLCASSSVPYGYTFGSGTRLTVV.

This chain connects TRBV19 to TRBJ2-1; the D gene is possibly TRBD2 (5 bases). The germline V and J ends were trimmed by 0 bases and 1 base, with 7 bases remaining between them. This CDR3 comprises 15 residues. Germline CDR1 reads LNHDA; CDR2 reads SQIVND (reference sequence). CDR3 in amino acids: CASSIDRGSYNEQFF. As DNA, the CDR3 is TGTGCCAGTAGTATAGATCGAGGGTCCTACAATGAGCAGTTCTTC.

Only one count was recorded for this clone. This chain connects TRBV11-2 to TRBJ2-5, with 9 bases lining up with TRBD2. This CDR3 has 17 residues. CDR1 is SGHAT, CDR2 FQNNGV, per germline. With 5 bases clipped from V and 0 bases from J, the junction kept 10 bases outside the gene matches. CDR3 sequence reads: CASSRRQRLADQETQYF. CDR3 bases: TGTGCCAGCAGCCGTCGCCAGCGACTAGCGGACCAAGAGACCCAGTACTTC. The entire variable domain, with the rest obtained from reference TRBV11-2 and TRBJ2-5, is as follows: EAGVAQSPRYKIIEKRQSVAFWCNPISGHATLYWYQQILGQGPKLLIQFQNNGVVDDSQLPKDRFSAERLKGVDSTLKIQPAKLEDSAVYLCASSRRQRLADQETQYFGPGTRLLVL.

The J gene is TRBJ1-2, the V gene TRBV4-3, with 7 bases lining up with TRBD1. V was clipped by 0 bases and J by 2 bases; unmatched bases: 3. The CDR3 is 15 residues long. Germline CDR1 LGHNA, CDR2 YSLEER. Written as DNA, the CDR3 is TGCGCCAGCAGCCAAGACTCCAGGGGGAACTATGGCTACACCTTC. Translation gives CASSQDSRGNYGYTF.